This T cell receptor (beta chain) was found in a study of OX40 agonist ivuxolimab in advanced cancers. At the level of the study: Clinicians treated patients with ivuxolimab, an agonistic anti-OX40 (CD134) antibody. Patients got intravenous ivuxolimab at 0.01 to 10 mg/kg every 2 weeks. Past anti-PD-1, anti-PD-L1 or anti-CTLA-4 therapy was accepted, and around 40% had received some.

This clone was observed a single time. Its antigen is still unknown. Sequencing was performed with immunoSEQ multiplex PCR; in TCRdb, only in-frame clones are kept and a portion is missing. This sample yields under 95,000 clones, of which roughly nine tenths are seen a single time; about 0.2% belongs to the top ten. Study-wide points: CD8+ T cells were the subset that, on average, had more expanded clones than CD4+.

The CDR3 sequence is 13 residues long. The germline gives CDR1 SNHLY, CDR2 FYNNEI. Losses at the gene ends were 6 bases for V and 0 bases for J; bases not matched to a gene: 1. This receptor was identified in an adult with an advanced solid tumor such as melanoma, head and neck, liver or kidney cancer. This chain uses TRBV2 with TRBJ2-7, with 8 bases matching TRBD2. This specimen was CD4+ or CD8+ T cells sorted from blood, taken in a trial of the OX40 agonist ivuxolimab. CDR3 sequence: CASRSGSSYEQYF. As DNA, the CDR3 is TGTGCCAGCAGGAGCGGGAGCTCCTACGAGCAGTACTTC.